These 24 T cell receptor beta chains were sequenced from one sample in a study of blood T cell repertoires in COVID-19. Assay: immunoSEQ multiplex PCR; the TCRdb copy retains only in-frame clones and omits some. The profile shows approximately 93,000 clones, approximately 90% of them singletons. The sequencing sample was made of peripheral blood. The receptors come from a man in his 60s with acute or convalescent COVID-19.

The chain employs TRBV6-5 and TRBJ1-2; D not resolved. The CDR3 spans 15 residues. Germline V gives CDR1 MNHEY, CDR2 SVGAGI. V shed 5 bases and J shed 1 base, with 14 bases lying between them. The CDR3 loop is CASSPVSLYNYGYTF. The CDR3 DNA follows: TGTGCCAGCAGTCCCGTTAGCCTTTATAACTATGGCTACACCTTC.

As regards this clone: Other DNA sequences from this sample encode an identical CDR3 as well. The rearrangement links TRBV5-6 to TRBJ1-1; D uncertain. The CDR3 length is 11 residues. Between the trimmed V and J ends, which lost 4 bases and 1 base, there was a span of 2 bases. The germline V gene has CDR1 SGHDT and CDR2 YYEEEE. CDR3 nucleotides: TGTGCCAGCAGCCGGAACACTGAAGCTTTCTTT. This sequence encodes CASSRNTEAFF. Drawing the rest from reference TRBV5-6 and TRBJ1-1, the complete variable domain is DAGVTQSPTHLIKTRGQQVTLRCSPKSGHDTVSWYQQALGQGPQFIFQYYEEEERQRGNFPDRFSGHQFPNYSSELNVNALLLGDSALYLCASSRNTEAFFGQGTRLTVV.

The chain carries TRBV20-1 and TRBJ1-1, with TRBD1 as a possible D gene (5 bases). Trimming left V 4 bases short and J 0 bases short, with 12 bases between. Germline CDR1 reads DFQATT; CDR2 reads SNEGSKA (reference sequence). The CDR3 is 14 amino acids. The CDR3 reads CSAIDRQMNTEAFF. CDR3 bases: TGCAGTGCTATTGACAGACAGATGAACACTGAAGCTTTCTTT.

The J gene is TRBJ2-3, the V gene TRBV7-2; 15 nucleotides agree with TRBD2. Germline V gives CDR1 SGHTA, CDR2 FQGNSA. V lost 5 bases to trimming and J lost 1 base; unmatched junction nucleotides: 7. This CDR3 is built from 18 residues. Here the CDR3 DNA reads TGTGCCAGCAGCCTTTGGACTAGCGGGGGGGCCGGCACAGATACGCAGTATTTT. The encoded protein is CASSLWTSGGAGTDTQYF.

The rearrangement joins TRBV7-9 to TRBJ2-5, with 8 bases aligning to TRBD1. The V gene's germline CDR1 is SEHNR and CDR2 FQNEAQ (reference sequence). The CDR3 totals 15 residues. V was pared by 5 bases and J by 2 bases, with 7 bases of the junction left unmatched. The CDR3: CASSAGQGFQETQYF. The CDR3 region has the DNA TGTGCCAGCAGCGCAGGACAGGGCTTTCAAGAGACCCAGTACTTC. The variable domain in full, with the rest retrieved from reference TRBV7-9 and TRBJ2-5, is DTGVSQNPRHKITKRGQNVTFRCDPISEHNRLYWYRQTLGQGPEFLTYFQNEAQLEKSRLLSDRFSAERPKGSFSTLEIQRTEQGDSAMYLCASSAGQGFQETQYFGPGTRLLVL.

This clone was recorded a few times. J is TRBJ2-3 and V is TRBV5-1, with D tentatively TRBD1 (6 bases). The CDR3 has 14 residues. V lost 4 bases and J 0 bases, leaving 9 bases between the germline ends. Per germline, CDR1 SGHRS and CDR2 YFSETQ. CDR3 loop: CASSLGQSTDTQYF. CDR3 nucleotide sequence: TGCGCCAGCAGCCTCGGACAGAGCACAGATACGCAGTATTTT.

There are a few counts of this clone. The genes are TRBV9 and TRBJ1-6, with a tentative D call TRBD1 (6 bases). This CDR3 is 14 amino acids long. Germline V gene lookup returns CDR1 SGDLS and CDR2 YYNGEE. V was cut by 0 bases and J by 7 bases, with 8 bases left in between. In DNA, the CDR3 is TGTGCCAGCAGCGTAGAGGGGGGGAATTCACCCCTCCACTTT. It encodes CASSVEGGNSPLHF.

This clone has only one observation. The gene calls are TRBV14 and TRBJ2-5, with 8 bases identical to TRBD2. The V gene end was trimmed by 4 bases and the J gene end by 5 bases; junction bases not matched to a gene: 12. The CDR3 contains 16 residues. The germline gives CDR1 SGHDN, CDR2 FVKESK. The CDR3 nucleotides are TGTGCCAGCAGCCCGTCTCATTTTAGCGGGATTGAGACCCAGTACTTC. This encodes CASSPSHFSGIETQYF.

V gene TRBV19 combines with J gene TRBJ2-5, with 8 bases that match TRBD2. V was pared by 5 bases and J by 9 bases, with 17 bases of the junction left unmatched. The germline V gene encodes CDR1 LNHDA and CDR2 SQIVND (reference sequence). The CDR3 is 16 residues long. The CDR3 bases are TGTGCCAGTAGTGAAAGAGCGGGGGCTTCTCGCGGGGCCCAGTACTTC. This sequence encodes CASSERAGASRGAQYF.

The gene calls are TRBV18 and TRBJ1-5; 7 positions agree with TRBD1. The CDR3 totals 15 residues. The trim removed 5 bases at V and 0 bases at J, leaving 4 bases unmatched. Germline CDR1 and CDR2: KGHSH and LQKENI. CDR3 coding DNA: TGTGCCAGCTCATACGGGACAGATAGCAATCAGCCCCAGCATTTT. Protein: CASSYGTDSNQPQHF.

The gene calls are TRBV19 and TRBJ2-5, with a possible D match to TRBD1 (6 bases). Germline CDR1 reads LNHDA; CDR2 reads SQIVND (reference sequence). V was shortened by 5 bases and J by 2 bases, with 12 bases between the two germline ends. This CDR3 has 14 residues. The CDR3 region is CASSLGQIQETQYF. The CDR3 DNA is TGTGCCAGTAGTCTCGGACAGATACAAGAGACCCAGTACTTC.

The V call is TRBV5-1, the J call TRBJ2-3; maybe TRBD2 (6 bases). V dropped 5 bases and J dropped 5 bases, with 12 bases sitting between them. The CDR3 has 13 residues. Germline loops: CDR1 SGHRS, CDR2 YFSETQ. In DNA, the CDR3 is TGCGCCAGCAGTGGAGATAGCGGAGATACGCAGTATTTT. Its protein product is CASSGDSGDTQYF.

This rearrangement joins TRBV4-1 to TRBJ2-3, with TRBD1 matching 7 bases. Germline loops: CDR1 MGHRA, CDR2 YSYEKL. J gave up 6 bases and V 3 bases, and 15 bases lay outside the gene matches. The CDR3 covers 17 residues. CDR3 residues: CASSQETQGYRLDTQYF. DNA of the CDR3: TGCGCCAGCAGCCAGGAAACACAGGGGTATCGTCTCGATACGCAGTATTTT.

This clone came up a few times. The V gene is TRBV2, the J gene TRBJ1-5, with D unclear. Trimming cost V 5 bases and J 1 base, with 12 bases left between them. The CDR3 has 15 residues. Germline values: CDR1 SNHLY, CDR2 FYNNEI. The CDR3 nucleotides read TGTGCCAGCAGTACCGGTGAGTTCAGCAATCAGCCCCAGCATTTT. Translating it yields CASSTGEFSNQPQHF. Complete variable domain (other parts from reference TRBV2 and TRBJ1-5): EPEVTQTPSHQVTQMGQEVILRCVPISNHLYFYWYRQILGQKVEFLVSFYNNEISEKSEIFDDQFSVERPDGSNFTLKIRSTKLEDSAMYFCASSTGEFSNQPQHFGDGTRLSIL.

The CDR3 nucleotides read TGTGCCAGCAGCTTCTTCCCCGCGGGAGGGAATGAGCAGTTCTTC. Amino acid sequence: CASSFFPAGGNEQFF. The chain employs TRBV5-6 and TRBJ2-1, with 9 nucleotides matching TRBD2. CDR1 and CDR2 from the germline V gene are SGHDT and YYEEEE. The trim removed 2 bases at V and 7 bases at J, leaving 7 bases unmatched. The CDR3 spans 15 residues. The whole variable domain, filled in from reference TRBV5-6 and TRBJ2-1, reads DAGVTQSPTHLIKTRGQQVTLRCSPKSGHDTVSWYQQALGQGPQFIFQYYEEEERQRGNFPDRFSGHQFPNYSSELNVNALLLGDSALYLCASSFFPAGGNEQFFGPGTRLTVL.

The chain joins TRBV14 to TRBJ2-3; 13 bases agree with TRBD2. V dropped 6 bases and J dropped 6; count of bases not matched to a gene: 6. Germline CDR1 reads SGHDN; CDR2 reads FVKESK. The length of the CDR3 is 15 residues. CDR3 amino acids: CASRGTSGMEDTQYF. The CDR3 region has the DNA TGTGCCAGCAGGGGGACTAGCGGGATGGAGGATACGCAGTATTTT.

The chain is built from TRBV7-9 and TRBJ2-5, with 7 bases fitting TRBD2. J lost 5 bases, V lost 0 bases, and 6 bases had no gene match. The CDR3 runs to 15 residues. Germline lookup yields CDR1 SEHNR and CDR2 FQNEAQ (reference sequence). CDR3 sequence (DNA): TGTGCCAGCAGCTTAGCGGGAGCGGGGTCGGAGACCCAGTACTTC. Its protein is CASSLAGAGSETQYF.

This sequence joins TRBV19 and TRBJ1-1; D remains ambiguous. The CDR3 totals 14 residues. Trimming left V 4 bases short and J 2 bases short, with 11 bases between. Germline V gene sequence: CDR1 LNHDA, CDR2 SQIVND (reference sequence). Here the CDR3 reads CASSSAGFNTEAFF. DNA of the CDR3: TGTGCCAGTAGTAGCGCGGGGTTCAACACTGAAGCTTTCTTT.

V and J are TRBV10-3 and TRBJ2-2; 8 bases fit TRBD2. Germline CDR1 reads ENHRY; CDR2 reads SYGVKD. The trim removed 2 bases at V and 6 bases at J, leaving 5 bases unmatched. The CDR3 consists of 15 residues. CDR3 residues: CAISESGRRAGELFF. CDR3 coding DNA: TGTGCCATCAGTGAGAGCGGGAGAAGGGCCGGGGAGCTGTTTTTT.

The chain carries TRBV29-1 and TRBJ2-3, with D unclear. CDR3 size: 12 residues. Germline V gene sequence: CDR1 SQVTM, CDR2 ANQGSEA. With 0 bases removed from V and 6 bases from J, the gap between germline ends came to 7 bases. Here the CDR3 reads CSVEDLGDTQYF. The DNA for the CDR3 is TGCAGCGTTGAAGATCTAGGTGATACGCAGTATTTT.

The V gene is TRBV5-1, the J gene TRBJ1-1; 9 positions match TRBD1. The CDR3 sequence is 14 residues long. Germline-derived CDR1 and CDR2 are SGHRS and YFSETQ. Trimming took 4 bases from V and 3 from J; bases not matched to a gene: 4. CDR3 coding DNA: TGCGCCAGCAGCCCACGGACAGGGGACACTGAAGCTTTCTTT. Amino acids: CASSPRTGDTEAFF.

This sequence joins TRBV9 and TRBJ1-1; TRBD1 might be the D (5 bases). Germline V gene data show CDR1 as SGDLS and CDR2 as YYNGEE. The length of the CDR3 is 14 residues. Trimming took off 4 bases at V and 4 bases at J, with 14 bases between the two ends. This CDR3 reads CASSPTPRGTEAFF. The CDR3 coding sequence is TGTGCCAGCAGCCCCACTCCAAGGGGCACTGAAGCTTTCTTT.

This chain links TRBV14 with TRBJ1-3, with 7 bases matching TRBD1. Losses at the gene ends were 4 bases for V and 14 bases for J; bases not matched to a gene: 11. The CDR3 covers 13 residues. Per germline, CDR1 SGHDN and CDR2 FVKESK. This chain's CDR3 is CASSLTWRDSVYF. Written as DNA, the CDR3 is TGTGCCAGCAGCCTAACCTGGAGGGACAGTGTATATTTT. Together with reference TRBV14 and TRBJ1-3, the CDR3 gives the full variable domain: EAGVTQFPSHSVIEKGQTVTLRCDPISGHDNLYWYRRVMGKEIKFLLHFVKESKQDESGMPNNRFLAERTGGTYSTLKVQPAELEDSGVYFCASSLTWRDSVYFGEGSWLTVV.

CDR3 nucleotide sequence: TGTGCCAGCAGTTTACCGGGGGGTAGTTCACCCCTCCACTTT. This codes for CASSLPGGSSPLHF. The genes are TRBV27 and TRBJ1-6; D perhaps matches TRBD1 (5 bases). The CDR3 totals 14 residues. V was trimmed by 2 bases and J by 9 bases, leaving 11 bases between them. Germline V gives CDR1 MNHEY, CDR2 SMNVEV (reference sequence).